The present T cell receptor beta chain was sequenced within a study of lymphopenia after photon versus proton radiotherapy. Profiled with immunoSEQ multiplex PCR; TCRdb holds only in-frame clones, not every one. Among about 42,000 clones listed, roughly four fifths were seen once. Between the trimmed V and J ends, which lost 6 bases and 4 bases, there was a span of 16 bases. The CDR3 has 15 residues. CDR1 is SGHAT and CDR2 is FQNNGV in the germline V gene. Points from the study as a whole: Proton therapy kept repertoires fairly stable, unlike photons, which gained effector/memory cells. Post-nadir diversity loss with photons came from oligoclonal expansion, particularly CD8+ Temra cells.

Comments on this clone: Its antigen is undetermined.

The source is a woman in her 70s with pancreatic cancer. The rearrangement joins TRBV11-2 to TRBJ1-5; D is perhaps TRBD1 (5 bases). The input for sequencing was peripheral blood, taken from a patient treated with proton-based radiotherapy. The CDR3 DNA reads TGTGCCAGCAGTGAAACTCAGGGAGCGAATCAGCCCCAGCATTTT. This encodes CASSETQGANQPQHF.